Below, 22 T cell receptor beta chains from the same sample are listed, as sequenced in a study of blood T cell repertoires in COVID-19. Clones were read by immunoSEQ multiplex PCR, and TCRdb kept only the in-frame ones, dropping some. The sample has 170,000 or so clones, about 86% seen once. Sequencing used peripheral blood. These receptors originate from a man over 45 with active or convalescent COVID-19.

The rearrangement uses TRBV5-6 and TRBJ1-1, with a possible D match to TRBD1 (6 bases). This CDR3 contains 14 residues. The germline CDR1 and CDR2 sequences are SGHDT and YYEEEE. Trimming pared 5 bases from V and 4 bases from J, leaving 15 bases between. CDR3 loop: CASRYRVAVTEAFF. As DNA, the CDR3 is TGTGCCAGCAGGTACAGGGTGGCGGTCACTGAAGCTTTCTTT.

The V gene is TRBV27, the J gene TRBJ1-4; 7 bases align to TRBD1. Germline V gene data show CDR1 as MNHEY and CDR2 as SMNVEV (reference sequence). The CDR3 sequence is 17 residues long. The ends lost 8 bases at V and 4 bases at J; junction bases unmatched: 16. The DNA for the CDR3 is TGTGCCAGCGGAAAACAGGGGTCTGGGTGGATTAATGAAAAACTGTTTTTT. It encodes CASGKQGSGWINEKLFF.

The V and J genes are TRBV27 and TRBJ1-2, with D possibly TRBD1 on 6 matching bases. Looked up from germline, CDR1 is MNHEY and CDR2 is SMNVEV (reference sequence). The CDR3 runs to 14 residues. Trimming left V 4 bases short and J 5 bases short, with 14 bases between. This CDR3 is CASSSPDRPYGYTF. CDR3 sequence (DNA): TGTGCCAGCAGTTCCCCCGACAGGCCGTATGGCTACACCTTC.

The rearrangement uses TRBV28 and TRBJ1-5; D not resolved. This CDR3 contains 13 residues. The V end was cut by 7 bases, the J end by 3 bases, with 10 bases between. Germline CDR1 and CDR2: MDHEN and SYDVKM. The DNA for the CDR3 is TGTGCCAGCACCGCCTCTAACAATCAGCCCCAGCATTTT. It translates to CASTASNNQPQHF.

The CDR3 DNA sequence: TGTGCCAGCAGCTTCGGTCTCTCGGGAAACACCATATATTTT. Residues: CASSFGLSGNTIYF. The gene calls are TRBV6-2 or TRBV6-3 and TRBJ1-3; D unclear. The CDR3 runs 14 residues. Germline V gene sequence: CDR1 MNHEY, CDR2 SVGEGT. Trimming pared 6 bases from V and 4 bases from J, leaving 13 bases between.

The chain employs TRBV5-1 and TRBJ2-3; TRBD2 might be the D (5 bases). Trimming stripped 5 bases from V and 2 bases from J, with 9 bases between. CDR1 is SGHRS and CDR2 is YFSETQ in the germline V gene. CDR3 length: 13 amino acids. CDR3 nucleotide sequence: TGCGCCAGCAGGCTCGGGGTCACAGATACGCAGTATTTT. It yields the protein CASRLGVTDTQYF.

The rearrangement joins TRBV5-1 to TRBJ1-6; 8 bases are shared with TRBD1. The CDR3 is 16 amino acids. The junction had 6 bases not matched to a gene; V was cut back by 0 bases and J by 7 bases. Per germline, CDR1 SGHRS and CDR2 YFSETQ. This CDR3 reads CASSLEGQGANSPLHF. The CDR3 nucleotides are TGCGCCAGCAGCTTGGAAGGGCAGGGGGCGAATTCACCCCTCCACTTT.

The V and J genes are TRBV6-1 and TRBJ2-1, with TRBD1 matching 11 bases. Germline CDR1 is MNHNS and CDR2 is SASEGT. After removal of 6 bases from V and 4 bases from J, the junction contained 11 bases not matched to a gene. The CDR3 has 17 residues. CDR3 sequence (DNA): TGTGCCAGCAGAGAACGGACCGGGACAGGGGGGTACAATGAGCAGTTCTTC. Translation: CASRERTGTGGYNEQFF.

The chain couples TRBV5-4 to TRBJ2-1; D may be TRBD2 (6 bases). This CDR3 has 15 residues. Germline CDR1 and CDR2: SGHNT and YYREEE (reference sequence). The V end lost 0 bases, the J end lost 7 bases, and 14 bases lay between the germline ends. CDR3 in amino acids: CASSLGRGEYNEQFF. Here the CDR3 DNA reads TGTGCCAGCAGCTTGGGGCGGGGCGAATATAATGAGCAGTTCTTC.

The chain uses TRBV5-1 and TRBJ1-3; D unclear. The germline V and J ends were trimmed by 4 bases and 0 bases, with 11 bases remaining between them. Germline-derived CDR1 and CDR2 are SGHRS and YFSETQ. The CDR3 sequence is 15 residues long. The CDR3 protein is CASSPDGNSGNTIYF. CDR3 bases: TGCGCCAGCAGCCCGGACGGGAACTCTGGAAACACCATATATTTT. The full variable domain, with the rest looked up from reference TRBV5-1 and TRBJ1-3, is KAGVTQTPRYLIKTRGQQVTLSCSPISGHRSVSWYQQTPGQGLQFLFEYFSETQRNKGNFPGRFSGRQFSNSRSEMNVSTLELGDSALYLCASSPDGNSGNTIYFGEGSWLTVV.

V is TRBV10-3 and J is TRBJ2-7, with D possibly matching TRBD2 (5 bases). The CDR3 loop spans 15 amino acids. V was cut by 0 bases and J by 2 bases, with 11 bases left in between. The germline V gene has CDR1 ENHRY and CDR2 SYGVKD. The CDR3 sequence: CAISESRLLTYEQYF. The CDR3 DNA follows: TGTGCCATCAGTGAGTCGAGACTACTGACCTACGAGCAGTACTTC.

This clone was detected a few times. At one of its ends the junction is not consistent with the germline gene, which may arise from a read error. This chain uses TRBV19 with TRBJ2-1, with 13 bases lining up with TRBD2. Germline V CDR1 and CDR2: LNHDA, SQIVND (reference sequence). CDR3 length: 15 amino acids. CDR3 amino acids: CASGTSGGAYDEQFF. The CDR3 DNA reads as TGTGCCAGTGGTACTAGCGGGGGGGCCTACGATGAGCAGTTCTTC. Complete variable domain (other parts from reference TRBV19 and TRBJ2-1): DGGITQSPKYLFRKEGQNVTLSCEQNLNHDAMYWYRQDPGQGLRLIYYSQIVNDFQKGDIAEGYSVSREKKESFPLTVTSAQKNPTAFYLCASGTSGGAYDEQFFGPGTRLTVL.

The chain carries TRBV5-1 and TRBJ1-3, with D perhaps TRBD1 (5 bases). V was trimmed by 4 bases and J by 2 bases, leaving 10 bases between them. The CDR3 consists of 14 residues. The germline CDR1 and CDR2 sequences are SGHRS and YFSETQ. CDR3 protein: CASSGGAPGNTIYF. CDR3 DNA: TGCGCCAGCAGCGGAGGGGCGCCTGGAAACACCATATATTTT.

This clone was observed a single time. The chain joins TRBV7-2 to TRBJ1-4; tentative D call: TRBD1 (5 bases). Trimming stripped 1 base from V and 10 bases from J, with 10 bases between. The CDR3 is 13 amino acids. CDR1 is SGHTA, CDR2 FQGNSA, per germline. CDR3 bases: TGTGCCAGCAGCTTAGAGCCCGGGGGAAAACTGTTTTTT. It encodes CASSLEPGGKLFF.

The chain couples TRBV5-4 to TRBJ2-3; TRBD2 agrees at 7 bases. The germline gives CDR1 SGHNT, CDR2 YYREEE (reference sequence). This CDR3 is 14 amino acids long. Unmatched junction bases numbered 6, after V lost 4 bases and J lost 4 bases. The CDR3 sequence is CASSGGVGSDTQYF. Here the CDR3 DNA reads TGTGCCAGCAGCGGGGGGGTGGGTTCAGATACGCAGTATTTT.

The chain has TRBV27 and TRBJ1-5; 9 bases fit TRBD1. V shed 6 bases and J 6 bases; nucleotides not matched to a gene: 6. Germline assignment: CDR1 MNHEY and CDR2 SMNVEV (reference sequence). The CDR3 consists of 14 residues. CDR3 bases: TGTGCCAGCAGGGAACGACAGGGGGGTCAGCCCCAGCATTTT. Translating it yields CASRERQGGQPQHF.

The rearrangement uses TRBV15 and TRBJ2-3; TRBD2 matches 7 bases. The length of the CDR3 is 16 residues. Unmatched junction bases numbered 8, after V lost 3 bases and J lost 2 bases. Germline values: CDR1 LNHNV, CDR2 YYDKDF (reference sequence). The CDR3 region has the DNA TGTGCCACCAGCAGGGAACTAGCGTCGGCCACAGATACGCAGTATTTT. Residues: CATSRELASATDTQYF.

J is TRBJ2-3 and V is TRBV1; the DNA was not used to check the table's D call, TRBD2. TRBV1 constitutes a pseudogene. The CDR3 contains 21 residues. In DNA form, the CDR3 reads TGCACCAGCAGCCGCGCTAACCACGGGACTAGCGGGAGGGATTCCACAGATACGCAGTATTTT. This translates into CTSSRANHGTSGRDSTDTQYF.

The rearrangement joins TRBV27 to TRBJ2-2; possible D gene TRBD2, 5 bases. The CDR3 totals 15 residues. The V and J ends lost 6 bases and 1 base respectively, with 12 bases between them. CDR1 is MNHEY, CDR2 SMNVEV, per germline (reference sequence). The CDR3 loop is CASSTRFKNTGELFF. DNA for the CDR3: TGTGCCAGCAGCACTAGGTTTAAGAACACCGGGGAGCTGTTTTTT.

This clone has only a few counts. The gene calls are TRBV7-2 and TRBJ2-7; no clear D gene. Germline lookup yields CDR1 SGHTA and CDR2 FQGNSA. There are 12 residues in the CDR3. The germline V and J ends were trimmed by 2 bases and 4 bases, with 6 bases remaining between them. The CDR3 loop is CASSLSDYEQYF. The DNA of the CDR3 is TGTGCCAGCAGCTTATCAGATTACGAGCAGTACTTC.

V gene TRBV25-1 combines with J gene TRBJ2-5, with D unresolved. Deletions cut 3 bases from V and 2 bases from J, with 10 bases between. Germline CDR1 is MGHDK and CDR2 is SYGVNS. This CDR3 comprises 14 residues. This CDR3 is CASSEVRIQETQYF. The DNA of the CDR3 is TGTGCCAGCAGTGAGGTCAGGATACAAGAGACCCAGTACTTC.

V gene TRBV24-1 combines with J gene TRBJ1-5; 8 bases line up with TRBD1. Per germline, CDR1 KGHDR and CDR2 SFDVKD. The CDR3 has 17 residues. Trimming removed 5 bases from V and 0 bases from J; junction bases left unmatched: 8. CDR3 in amino acids: CATSGGQGAFSNQPQHF. CDR3 coding DNA: TGTGCCACCAGTGGGGGGCAGGGGGCCTTTAGCAATCAGCCCCAGCATTTT.